One sample yielded the 19 T cell receptor beta chains listed below, sequenced in a study of early T cells in non-severe SARS-CoV-2 infection. TCRdb reanalysed the 5' RACE reads using MiXCR and keeps one entry per CDR3 protein. The table has around 30,000 distinct CDR3 sequences, approximately 5.6% seen once. Sequenced material: whole blood. All receptors come from an adult who was a healthcare worker with PCR-confirmed SARS-CoV-2 infection or an uninfected control (not recorded which).

This clonotype has at least ten counts. CDR3: CASSIGSRGAETQYF. DNA for the CDR3: TGTGCCAGTAGTATAGGCTCCAGGGGAGCAGAGACCCAGTACTTC. The chain joins TRBV19 to TRBJ2-5; the D gene is possibly TRBD1 (6 bases). The CDR3 totals 15 residues. Germline assignment: CDR1 LNHDA and CDR2 SQIVND (reference sequence). Deletions cut 1 base from V and 4 bases from J, with 13 bases between.

The rearrangement joins TRBV7-9 to TRBJ1-1; D might be TRBD1 (6 bases). This CDR3 region has 12 residues. Germline V gives CDR1 SEHNR, CDR2 FQNEAQ (reference sequence). Trimming cost V 6 bases and J 7 bases, with 12 bases left between them. The CDR3: CASSPDSYEAFF. CDR3 bases: TGTGCCAGCAGTCCGGACAGCTATGAAGCTTTCTTT.

This clonotype has at least ten counts. Here the CDR3 reads CASSRTGLQNYGYTF. In DNA form, the CDR3 reads TGTGCCAGTAGTAGGACAGGGTTGCAGAACTATGGCTACACCTTC. The J gene is TRBJ1-2, the V gene TRBV19; 8 bases line up with TRBD1. Unmatched junction bases numbered 6, after V lost 4 bases and J lost 2 bases. The CDR3 is 15 residues long. Germline V gives CDR1 LNHDA, CDR2 SQIVND (reference sequence).

V and J are TRBV9 and TRBJ2-7; TRBD2 aligns across 9 bases. V trimming: 0 bases; J trimming: 1 base; junction bases outside the gene matches: 8. The CDR3 is 17 residues long. Germline CDR1 is SGDLS and CDR2 is YYNGEE. The CDR3: CASSVGERGASSYEQYF. CDR3 in DNA: TGTGCCAGCAGCGTAGGAGAGCGGGGGGCTTCTTCCTACGAGCAGTACTTC.

This clonotype was seen at least ten times. The J gene is TRBJ2-7, the V gene TRBV5-1; perhaps TRBD2 as D (5 bases). V lost 1 base and J lost 2, with 16 bases in between. There are 16 residues in the CDR3. Germline CDR1 SGHRS, CDR2 YFSETQ. The CDR3 loop is CASSLSDYLGTYEQYF. The CDR3 nucleotides are TGCGCCAGCAGCTTGAGTGACTACCTGGGTACCTACGAGCAGTACTTC.

This clonotype was observed many times. The chain couples TRBV6-1 to TRBJ1-5; 7 bases are a match to TRBD1. The CDR3 covers 16 residues. Germline V gene sequence: CDR1 MNHNS, CDR2 SASEGT. The V and J ends lost 7 bases and 0 bases, in that order; junction bases with no gene match: 9. CDR3 DNA: TGTGCCAGCAAGTGGACAGGAGGTTATAGCAATCAGCCCCAGCATTTT. This gives the protein CASKWTGGYSNQPQHF.

Only a few counts were recorded for this clonotype. The CDR3 nucleotides are TGCAGTGCACCGATAAGAAGAACAGGGAAATACGAGCAGTACTTC. Translating it yields CSAPIRRTGKYEQYF. The gene calls are TRBV20-1 and TRBJ2-7; possible D gene TRBD1, 6 bases. V was trimmed by 6 bases and J by 4 bases, leaving 22 bases between them. Germline V gene sequence: CDR1 DFQATT, CDR2 SNEGSKA (reference sequence). The CDR3 spans 15 residues.

This clonotype came up many times. The V and J genes are TRBV6-5 and TRBJ1-5; TRBD1 might be the D (6 bases). This CDR3 has 13 amino acids. The germline V gene has CDR1 MNHEY and CDR2 SVGAGI. The V end lost 2 bases, the J end lost 4 bases, and 6 bases lay between the germline ends. The CDR3 nucleotides read TGTGCCAGCAGTTACGACAGGAATCAGCCCCAGCATTTT. This translates into CASSYDRNQPQHF.

This clonotype was counted many times. The chain combines TRBV7-2 with TRBJ2-3; D is possibly TRBD1 (7 bases). Germline V gives CDR1 SGHTA, CDR2 FQGNSA. The CDR3 has 14 amino acids. The V and J ends lost 5 bases and 5 bases respectively, with 14 bases between them. CDR3 sequence reads: CASSQGGPEDTQYF. CDR3 in DNA: TGTGCCAGCAGCCAGGGGGGCCCGGAAGATACGCAGTATTTT.

This clonotype was recorded a few times. This chain uses TRBV5-1 with TRBJ1-1; D not resolved. The V and J ends lost 4 bases and 2 bases respectively, with 12 bases between them. The CDR3 totals 14 residues. The V gene's germline CDR1 is SGHRS and CDR2 YFSETQ. In nucleotides, the CDR3 is TGCGCCAGCAGCGAGGTGTATGGAAACACTGAAGCTTTCTTT. Its protein product is CASSEVYGNTEAFF.

This clonotype was counted many times. The V call is TRBV20-1, the J call TRBJ2-7; TRBD2 aligns across 12 bases. CDR1 is DFQATT and CDR2 is SNEGSKA in the germline V gene (reference sequence). The CDR3 consists of 16 residues. The V segment lost 1 base and the J segment 6 bases; nucleotides outside the gene matches: 10. The CDR3 is CSARAGLAGSLSEQYF. The CDR3 DNA sequence: TGCAGTGCTAGAGCTGGACTAGCGGGAAGCCTGAGCGAGCAGTACTTC.

This clonotype has a count of ten or more. CDR3 nucleotide sequence: TGTGCCAGCAAATCGGCTTTACTAGGCTACGCCGGGGAGCTGTTTTTT. Protein product: CASKSALLGYAGELFF. This sequence joins TRBV6-1 and TRBJ2-2; perhaps TRBD2 as D (5 bases). V was shortened by 7 bases and J by 6 bases, with 21 bases between the two germline ends. Germline V gene data show CDR1 as MNHNS and CDR2 as SASEGT. This CDR3 comprises 16 residues.

This clonotype showed up many times. The chain uses TRBV3-1 and TRBJ2-5; D gene unclear. The CDR3 extends over 14 amino acids. The V end lost 4 bases, the J end lost 1 base, and 10 bases lay between the germline ends. Germline CDR1 is LGHDT and CDR2 is YNNKEL (reference sequence). This CDR3 is CASSRRNSQETQYF. The CDR3 nucleotides read TGTGCCAGCAGCCGGCGTAATTCCCAAGAGACCCAGTACTTC.

This clonotype was picked up many times. This sequence joins TRBV7-2 and TRBJ2-7, with D hard to call. The CDR3 extends over 12 amino acids. In germline, CDR1 is SGHTA, CDR2 FQGNSA. The V end lost 4 bases, the J end lost 2 bases, and 6 bases lay between the germline ends. The CDR3 reads CASSSDAYEQYF. DNA of the CDR3: TGTGCCAGCAGCTCGGATGCCTACGAGCAGTACTTC.

The chain joins TRBV7-8 to TRBJ2-5; either TRBD1 or TRBD2 may fit D (5 bases each). V was trimmed by 2 bases and J by 5 bases, leaving 12 bases between them. Per the germline V gene, CDR1 is SGHVS and CDR2 is FQNEAQ. This CDR3 has 14 amino acids. The CDR3 region is CASSLFGGMETQYF. Written as DNA, the CDR3 is TGTGCCAGCAGCTTATTTGGGGGAATGGAGACCCAGTACTTC.

In its sample, this clonotype was seen a few times. The chain employs TRBV7-2 and TRBJ2-3; 11 bases align to TRBD2. The CDR3 spans 15 residues. Trimming cost V 6 bases and J 4 bases; bases outside gene matches: 6. The germline gives CDR1 SGHTA, CDR2 FQGNSA. The CDR3 loop is CASRPGLADADTQYF. The CDR3 DNA reads as TGTGCCAGCAGACCGGGACTAGCGGATGCAGATACGCAGTATTTT.

This clonotype was counted many times. V is TRBV9 and J is TRBJ2-1, with D perhaps TRBD2 (6 bases). From germline, CDR1 is SGDLS and CDR2 YYNGEE. The CDR3 is 16 amino acids. The V and J ends lost 3 bases and 2 bases respectively, with 15 bases between them. The CDR3 is CASSAGGGNAYNEQFF. The CDR3 nucleotides read TGTGCCAGCAGCGCGGGTGGGGGGAACGCCTACAATGAGCAGTTCTTC.

This clonotype occurred many times. The junction departs from the called germline gene at one end, perhaps through a read error. This chain joins TRBV18 and TRBJ1-6; no clear D gene. The CDR3 contains 14 residues. The germline V gene encodes CDR1 KGHSH and CDR2 LQKENI. The CDR3: CASSPGQNNSPLHF. In nucleotides, the CDR3 is TGTGCCAGCTCACCAGGGCAAAATAATTCACCCCTCCATTTT.

This clonotype occurred many times. The rearrangement uses TRBV6-1 and TRBJ2-4; TRBD1 aligns across 9 bases. This CDR3 is built from 13 residues. The trim removed 6 bases at V and 8 bases at J, leaving 5 bases unmatched. Germline loops: CDR1 MNHNS, CDR2 SASEGT. CDR3 sequence reads: CASRRTGDDIQYF. Written as DNA, the CDR3 is TGTGCCAGCAGGCGGACAGGGGATGACATTCAGTACTTC.